The 10 T cell receptor beta chains below all came from one sample that was sequenced in a study of early T cells in non-severe SARS-CoV-2 infection. TCRdb reprocessed the 5' RACE reads via MiXCR and lists one record per CDR3 protein. Of about 20,000 distinct CDR3 sequences detected, 4% to 4.5% appear once; the ten largest clones hold more than 1.2%. The material sequenced was whole blood. Receptors originate from an adult who was a healthcare worker with PCR-confirmed SARS-CoV-2 infection or an uninfected control (not recorded which).

In its sample, this clonotype was seen many times. The chain links TRBV20-1 to TRBJ2-5; 8 nucleotides agree with TRBD1. V dropped 6 bases and J dropped 7; count of bases not matched to a gene: 19. The CDR3 contains 16 residues. Germline lookup yields CDR1 DFQATT and CDR2 SNEGSKA (reference sequence). CDR3 bases: TGCAGTGCCCCCAGGACCGGGACAGGTTGGGTCGGGACCCAGTACTTC. Protein sequence: CSAPRTGTGWVGTQYF.

This clonotype was seen many times. The rearrangement joins TRBV20-1 to TRBJ1-2, with D perhaps matching TRBD1 (5 bases). In germline, CDR1 is DFQATT, CDR2 SNEGSKA (reference sequence). The CDR3 length is 12 residues. V was pared by 1 base and J by 6 bases, with 9 bases between. This CDR3 reads CSARARVHGYTF. In DNA form, the CDR3 reads TGCAGTGCTAGAGCCAGGGTGCATGGCTACACCTTC.

Ten or more counts support this clonotype. The chain has TRBV30 and TRBJ2-7; a possible D gene is TRBD2 (5 bases). The V gene's germline CDR1 is GTSNPN and CDR2 SVGIG (reference sequence). V lost 4 bases, J lost 7 bases, and 20 bases lay in between. The CDR3 runs to 14 residues. The CDR3 reads CAWKGKGAVGEQYF. Here the CDR3 DNA reads TGTGCCTGGAAAGGAAAGGGAGCAGTGGGGGAGCAGTACTTC.

This clonotype was counted at least ten times. The chain couples TRBV29-1 to TRBJ2-1; D tentatively reads TRBD1 or TRBD2 (5 bases each). Trimming cost V 7 bases and J 4 bases, with 17 bases left between them. The CDR3 totals 14 residues. The V gene's germline CDR1 is SQVTM and CDR2 ANQGSEA. The CDR3 spells CSAEEGHSYNEQFF. The CDR3, as DNA: TGCAGCGCCGAAGAGGGGCACTCGTACAATGAGCAGTTCTTC.

This clonotype occurred a few times. The V gene is TRBV25-1, the J gene TRBJ1-1, with D maybe TRBD1 (6 bases). CDR3 size: 13 residues. Trimming removed 10 bases from V and 4 bases from J, with 16 bases in between. The germline V gene encodes CDR1 MGHDK and CDR2 SYGVNS. The CDR3 DNA reads as TGTGCCACCACGAATAGGGGGGGCACTGAAGCTTTCTTT. Encoded protein: CATTNRGGTEAFF.

This clonotype turned up a few times. The CDR3 is CASSPGLALNEQFF. CDR3 bases: TGTGCCAGTAGTCCGGGACTAGCTTTAAATGAGCAGTTCTTC. The rearrangement links TRBV19 to TRBJ2-1; 9 bases match TRBD2. The CDR3 runs 14 residues. J lost 7 bases, V lost 5 bases, and 6 bases had no gene match. Germline CDR1 LNHDA, CDR2 SQIVND (reference sequence). Drawing the rest from reference TRBV19 and TRBJ2-1, the complete variable domain is DGGITQSPKYLFRKEGQNVTLSCEQNLNHDAMYWYRQDPGQGLRLIYYSQIVNDFQKGDIAEGYSVSREKKESFPLTVTSAQKNPTAFYLCASSPGLALNEQFFGPGTRLTVL.

This clonotype is medium-sized by share. Written as DNA, the CDR3 is TGTGCCAGCCGGGGGGAGTGGTCCGCGCAGGATGAGCAGTTCTTC. This gives the protein CASRGEWSAQDEQFF. The chain couples TRBV6-5 to TRBJ2-1; 7 bases are shared with TRBD2. The CDR3 consists of 15 residues. V lost 8 bases and J lost 8; bases outside the gene matches: 15. Germline CDR1 is MNHEY and CDR2 is SVGAGI.

This clonotype was observed many times. V gene TRBV14 combines with J gene TRBJ2-1; 7 bases line up with TRBD1. The trim removed 1 base at V and 4 bases at J, leaving 4 bases unmatched. The CDR3 covers 15 residues. CDR1 and CDR2 from the germline V gene are SGHDN and FVKESK. In DNA, the CDR3 is TGTGCCAGCAGCCAAGCAACAGGGGTGTACAATGAGCAGTTCTTC. Translation: CASSQATGVYNEQFF. Supplemented by reference TRBV14 and TRBJ2-1, the full variable domain reads EAGVTQFPSHSVIEKGQTVTLRCDPISGHDNLYWYRRVMGKEIKFLLHFVKESKQDESGMPNNRFLAERTGGTYSTLKVQPAELEDSGVYFCASSQATGVYNEQFFGPGTRLTVL.

The rearrangement joins TRBV21-1 to TRBJ2-1; no check of the table's D call, TRBD1, against the DNA was made. TRBV21-1 is termed a pseudogene. This CDR3 comprises 20 residues. CDR3 sequence: CASSKMGKCTGTGNDNEQFF. The CDR3 DNA reads TGTGCCAGCAGCAAAATGGGGAAATGCACCGGGACAGGTAACGACAATGAGCAGTTCTTC.

The sample holds many counts of this clonotype. The chain uses TRBV6-4 and TRBJ2-1, with 9 bases identical to TRBD2. This CDR3 is 15 amino acids long. Germline V gene sequence: CDR1 MRHNA, CDR2 SNTAGT. V lost 3 bases, J lost 9 bases, and 9 bases stayed unmatched. In nucleotides, the CDR3 is TGTGCCAGCAGTGAAGCAGCGGGGGGAGGAAGTGAGCAGTTCTTC. This codes for CASSEAAGGGSEQFF.